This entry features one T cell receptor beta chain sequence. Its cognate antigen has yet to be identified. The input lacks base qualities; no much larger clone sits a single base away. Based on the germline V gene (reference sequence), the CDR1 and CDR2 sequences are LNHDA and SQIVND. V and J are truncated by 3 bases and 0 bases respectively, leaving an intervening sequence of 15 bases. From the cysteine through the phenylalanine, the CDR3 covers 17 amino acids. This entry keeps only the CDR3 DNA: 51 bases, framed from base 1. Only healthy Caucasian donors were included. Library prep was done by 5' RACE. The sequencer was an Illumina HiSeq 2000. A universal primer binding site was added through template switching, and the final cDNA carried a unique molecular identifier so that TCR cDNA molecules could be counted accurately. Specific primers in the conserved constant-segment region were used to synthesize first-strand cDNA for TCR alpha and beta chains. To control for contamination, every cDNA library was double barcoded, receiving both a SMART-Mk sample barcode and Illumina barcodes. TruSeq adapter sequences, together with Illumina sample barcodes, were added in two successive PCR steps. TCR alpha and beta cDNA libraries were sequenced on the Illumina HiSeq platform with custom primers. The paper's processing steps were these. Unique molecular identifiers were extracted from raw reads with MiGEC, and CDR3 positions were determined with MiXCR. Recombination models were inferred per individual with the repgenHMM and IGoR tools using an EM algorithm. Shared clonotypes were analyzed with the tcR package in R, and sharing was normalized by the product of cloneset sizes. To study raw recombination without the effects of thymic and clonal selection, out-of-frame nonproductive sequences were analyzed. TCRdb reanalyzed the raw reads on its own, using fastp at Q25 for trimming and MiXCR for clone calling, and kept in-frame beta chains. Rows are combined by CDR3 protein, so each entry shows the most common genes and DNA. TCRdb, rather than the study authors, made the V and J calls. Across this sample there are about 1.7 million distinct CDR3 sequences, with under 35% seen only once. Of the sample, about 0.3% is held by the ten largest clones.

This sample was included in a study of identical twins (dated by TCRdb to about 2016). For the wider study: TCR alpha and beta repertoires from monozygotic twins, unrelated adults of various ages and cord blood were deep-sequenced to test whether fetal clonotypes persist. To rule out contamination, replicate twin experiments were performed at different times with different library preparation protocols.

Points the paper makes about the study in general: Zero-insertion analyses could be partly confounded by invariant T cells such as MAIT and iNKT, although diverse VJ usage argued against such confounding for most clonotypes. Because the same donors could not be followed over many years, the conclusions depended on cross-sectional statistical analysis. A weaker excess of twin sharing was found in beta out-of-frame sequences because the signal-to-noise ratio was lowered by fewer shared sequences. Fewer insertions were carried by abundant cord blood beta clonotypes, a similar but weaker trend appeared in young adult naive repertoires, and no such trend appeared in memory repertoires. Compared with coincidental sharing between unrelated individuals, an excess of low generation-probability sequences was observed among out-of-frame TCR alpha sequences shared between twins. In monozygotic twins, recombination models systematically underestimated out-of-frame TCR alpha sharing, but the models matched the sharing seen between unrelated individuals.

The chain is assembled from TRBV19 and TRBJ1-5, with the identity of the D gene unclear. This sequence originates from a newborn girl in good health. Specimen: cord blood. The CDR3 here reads CASSIPRPLYSNQPQHF. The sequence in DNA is TGTGCCAGTAGTATTCCGAGGCCGCTTTATAGCAATCAGCCCCAGCATTTT.